Below are 3 T cell receptor beta chains sequenced from a single sample in a study of shared clonotypes between healthy human individuals. Sequenced by immunoSEQ multiplex PCR; TCRdb stores in-frame clones only, minus some. The sample lists roughly 650,000 clones; more than 95% were seen once. Sequenced material: naive CD4+ T cells sorted from blood. Stated subset: CD45RA+ positively selected. The origin of the receptors is a woman aged 25 to 45 in good health.

This clone appeared once. The chain has TRBV4-1 and TRBJ2-7, with 7 bases lining up with TRBD2. Germline CDR1 is MGHRA and CDR2 is YSYEKL. This CDR3 comprises 13 residues. The V and J ends lost 6 bases and 6 bases, in that order; junction bases with no gene match: 8. In DNA form, the CDR3 reads TGCGCCAGCAGAAAGGTCGGGGGGTCCGAGCAGTACTTC. Translated, it gives CASRKVGGSEQYF.

The chain links TRBV28 to TRBJ2-2; the match to TRBD2 covers 8 bases. The CDR3 length is 14 residues. The germline CDR1 and CDR2 sequences are MDHEN and SYDVKM. The DNA of the CDR3 is TGTGCAGCTTCCCGGGGGGGCGTAGGCGGGGAGCTGTTTTTT. It translates to CAASRGGVGGELFF.

Only one count was recorded for this clone. V and J are TRBV7-9 and TRBJ2-5; D gene ambiguous. The V and J ends lost 1 base and 5 bases respectively, with 14 bases between them. CDR3 length: 15 amino acids. Germline V gene lookup returns CDR1 SEHNR and CDR2 FQNEAQ (reference sequence). CDR3 loop: CASSLVSVATETQYF. CDR3 nucleotides: TGTGCCAGCAGCTTAGTCTCCGTGGCTACGGAGACCCAGTACTTC.